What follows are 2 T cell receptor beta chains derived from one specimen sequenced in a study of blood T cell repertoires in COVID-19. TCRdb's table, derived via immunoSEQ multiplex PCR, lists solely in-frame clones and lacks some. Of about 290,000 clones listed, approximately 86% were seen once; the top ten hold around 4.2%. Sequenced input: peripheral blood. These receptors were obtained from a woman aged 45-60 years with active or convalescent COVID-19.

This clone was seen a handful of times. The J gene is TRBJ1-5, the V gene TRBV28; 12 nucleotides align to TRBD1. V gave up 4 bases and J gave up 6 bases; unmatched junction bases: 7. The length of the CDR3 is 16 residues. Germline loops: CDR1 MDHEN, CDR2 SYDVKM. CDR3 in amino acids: CASSSPGQGARQPQHF. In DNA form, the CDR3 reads TGTGCCAGCAGTTCCCCGGGACAGGGGGCCCGTCAGCCCCAGCATTTT.

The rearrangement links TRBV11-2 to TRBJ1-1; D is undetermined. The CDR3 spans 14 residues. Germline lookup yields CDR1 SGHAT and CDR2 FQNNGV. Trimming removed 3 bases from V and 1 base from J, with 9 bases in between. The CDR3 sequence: CASSLVSGNTEAFF. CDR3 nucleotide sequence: TGTGCCAGCAGCTTGGTATCAGGGAACACTGAAGCTTTCTTT.